What follows are 26 T cell receptor beta chains derived from one specimen sequenced in a study of T-cell reconstitution after alpha-beta-depleted transplantation in children. Unique molecular identifiers were built into the TCRbeta library. MiXCR was run by TCRdb on the PCR reads, yielding one entry per CDR3 protein. This repertoire shows about 600,000 distinct CDR3 sequences, about 10% found once; its top ten account for less than 5%. The specimen comprised PBMCs from the stem cell graft donor, sampled from the stem cell graft. The receptors come from a human donor who donated a stem cell graft to a child with acute myeloid leukemia.

CDR3 region: CASSRLAGGPVGELFF. For the CDR3, the DNA is TGCGCCAGCAGCCGTCTAGCGGGAGGGCCGGTCGGGGAGCTGTTTTTT. The chain has TRBV4-3 and TRBJ2-2; 12 bases agree with TRBD2. This CDR3 comprises 16 residues. Losses at the gene ends were 4 bases for V and 7 bases for J; bases not matched to a gene: 7. The V gene's germline CDR1 is LGHNA and CDR2 YSLEER.

This clonotype was seen ten or more times. The chain joins TRBV20-1 to TRBJ1-2; D is unclear. This CDR3 comprises 10 residues. V lost 3 bases to trimming and J lost 3 bases, with 2 bases between them. Looked up from germline, CDR1 is DFQATT and CDR2 is SNEGSKA (reference sequence). This CDR3 reads CSARDYGYTF. CDR3 sequence (DNA): TGCAGTGCTAGGGACTATGGCTACACCTTC.

This clonotype turned up a few times. The chain employs TRBV30 and TRBJ2-1; TRBD2 might be the D (6 bases). The CDR3 totals 15 residues. V was pared by 2 bases and J by 2 bases, with 13 bases between. CDR1 and CDR2 from the germline V gene are GTSNPN and SVGIG (reference sequence). The CDR3 nucleotides are TGTGCCTGGAGTCCGGGACTTAACCCCTACAATGAGCAGTTCTTC. Its protein is CAWSPGLNPYNEQFF.

This chain uses TRBV12-3 or TRBV12-4 with TRBJ1-5; D not certain. V lost 5 bases, J lost 9 bases, and 20 bases lay in between. This CDR3 has 15 residues. CDR3 protein: CASSTREGMYRPQHF. The CDR3 DNA is TGTGCCAGCAGTACACGAGAGGGAATGTATAGGCCCCAGCATTTT.

The chain carries TRBV7-6 and TRBJ2-1; 9 positions agree with TRBD2. The germline gives CDR1 SGHVS, CDR2 FNYEAQ. The ends lost 3 bases at V and 2 bases at J; junction bases unmatched: 14. The CDR3 runs 19 residues. The CDR3 coding sequence is TGTGCCAGCAGCTTTTTGGGTCTAGCGGGACCAGGGGCCTACAATGAGCAGTTCTTC. Translating gives CASSFLGLAGPGAYNEQFF. The whole variable domain, remainder taken from reference TRBV7-6 and TRBJ2-1, is GAGVSQSPRYKVTKRGQDVALRCDPISGHVSLYWYRQALGQGPEFLTYFNYEAQQDKSGLPNDRFSAERPEGSISTLTIQRTEQRDSAMYRCASSFLGLAGPGAYNEQFFGPGTRLTVL.

This chain joins TRBV6-1 and TRBJ2-7, with a possible D match to TRBD2 (6 bases). Trimming took 0 bases from V and 1 from J, leaving 19 bases between them. The CDR3 length is 18 residues. Germline assignment: CDR1 MNHNS and CDR2 SASEGT. The CDR3 here is CASSEALRATSYSYEQYF. The CDR3 DNA reads as TGTGCCAGCAGTGAAGCCCTTCGCGCGACTAGTTATTCCTACGAGCAGTACTTC.

V gene TRBV10-3 combines with J gene TRBJ2-2; D is undetermined. Germline V CDR1 and CDR2: ENHRY, SYGVKD. Between the trimmed V and J ends, which lost 1 base and 8 bases, there was a span of 5 bases. CDR3 length: 12 amino acids. CDR3 region: CAISEFGGELFF. The CDR3 DNA reads TGTGCCATCAGTGAGTTTGGAGGGGAGCTGTTTTTT.

This clonotype was observed a handful of times. The chain recombines TRBV29-1 with TRBJ2-5; D perhaps matches TRBD2 (5 bases). This CDR3 contains 13 residues. Trimming shortened V by 3 bases and J by 5 bases, and 13 bases separated the two germline ends. Germline CDR1 SQVTM, CDR2 ANQGSEA. CDR3 in amino acids: CSVDAGVKETQYF. CDR3 nucleotides: TGCAGCGTTGATGCCGGGGTAAAGGAGACCCAGTACTTC.

This clonotype was observed a few times. The rearrangement links TRBV6-4 to TRBJ2-3, with 8 bases matching TRBD1. V shed 10 bases, J shed 2 bases, and the junction held 2 bases outside the gene matches. There are 12 residues in the CDR3. Germline values: CDR1 MRHNA, CDR2 SNTAGT. The CDR3 protein is CATQGATDTQYF. The CDR3 nucleotides are TGTGCCACTCAGGGGGCCACAGATACGCAGTATTTT.

This clonotype was seen a handful of times. The genes are TRBV7-9 and TRBJ2-3; tentatively, D is TRBD1 or TRBD2 (6 bases each). The germline gives CDR1 SEHNR, CDR2 FQNEAQ (reference sequence). Trimming stripped 5 bases from V and 3 bases from J, with 18 bases between. This CDR3 spans 16 amino acids. The CDR3 here is CASSPPRGLKTDTQYF. CDR3 in DNA: TGTGCCAGCAGCCCCCCCCGGGGGCTCAAGACAGATACGCAGTATTTT.

The chain couples TRBV7-2 to TRBJ1-5; D is possibly TRBD1 (6 bases). The germline V gene has CDR1 SGHTA and CDR2 FQGNSA. The V and J ends lost 5 bases and 8 bases respectively, with 13 bases between them. The CDR3 spans 13 residues. The CDR3 protein is CASSRGDTEPQHF. The CDR3 nucleotides are TGTGCCAGCAGCCGCGGGGACACCGAGCCCCAGCATTTT. Full variable domain (missing parts from reference TRBV7-2 and TRBJ1-5): GAGVSQSPSNKVTEKGKDVELRCDPISGHTALYWYRQSLGQGLEFLIYFQGNSAPDKSGLPSDRFSAERTGGSVSTLTIQRTQQEDSAVYLCASSRGDTEPQHFGDGTRLSIL.

There are many counts of this clonotype. The rearrangement joins TRBV14 to TRBJ2-1; 10 positions agree with TRBD2. The CDR3 consists of 16 residues. The V gene's germline CDR1 is SGHDN and CDR2 FVKESK. V lost 3 bases to trimming and J lost 7 bases; unmatched junction nucleotides: 9. The CDR3 protein is CASSQWTSGAGNEQFF. CDR3 DNA: TGTGCCAGCAGCCAGTGGACTAGCGGCGCGGGGAATGAGCAGTTCTTC.

To note about this clonotype: Since a much larger clone is just one base distant, this may be a read error. The chain links TRBV20-1 to TRBJ2-7; tentative D call: TRBD1 (5 bases). This CDR3 has 12 residues. CDR1 and CDR2 (germline): DFQATT, SNEGSKA (reference sequence). Trimming pared 3 bases from V and 0 bases from J, leaving 6 bases between. The CDR3 DNA reads TGCAGTGCTAGGGGGCGCTCCTACGAGCAGTACTTC. Translated, it gives CSARGRSYEQYF.

This clonotype was recorded at least ten times. The chain links TRBV29-1 to TRBJ2-3, with D unresolved. V was trimmed by 1 base and J by 1 base, leaving 3 bases between them. The CDR3 runs to 12 residues. Germline loops: CDR1 SQVTM, CDR2 ANQGSEA. CDR3 residues: CSVEGGTDTQYF. The CDR3 DNA sequence: TGCAGCGTTGAAGGGGGCACAGATACGCAGTATTTT.

This chain joins TRBV27 and TRBJ2-3; weak D call: TRBD2 (5 bases). The V gene's germline CDR1 is MNHEY and CDR2 SMNVEV (reference sequence). The CDR3 runs 14 residues. With 3 bases removed from V and 3 bases from J, the gap between germline ends came to 10 bases. The CDR3: CASSFQTGTDTQYF. The CDR3 bases are TGTGCCAGCAGTTTCCAGACGGGAACAGATACGCAGTATTTT.

This clonotype was seen many times. The J gene is TRBJ2-3, the V gene TRBV7-9; 8 bases are a match to TRBD2. J was trimmed by 0 bases and V by 5 bases; bases with no gene match: 1. This CDR3 comprises 14 residues. Germline CDR1 SEHNR, CDR2 FQNEAQ (reference sequence). CDR3 sequence reads: CASSGLASTDTQYF. CDR3 bases: TGTGCCAGCAGCGGACTAGCTAGCACAGATACGCAGTATTTT.

This clonotype was picked up a small number of times. The chain has TRBV27 and TRBJ1-2, with no clear D. V lost 2 bases and J 8 bases, leaving 21 bases between the germline ends. The germline gives CDR1 MNHEY, CDR2 SMNVEV (reference sequence). CDR3 length: 16 amino acids. The chain's CDR3 is CASSLQGRVGSGGYTF. For the CDR3, the DNA is TGTGCCAGCAGTTTACAAGGCCGTGTCGGCTCGGGAGGCTACACCTTC.

The chain is built from TRBV24-1 and TRBJ2-7; the D gene is possibly TRBD1 (5 bases). Germline V gene lookup returns CDR1 KGHDR and CDR2 SFDVKD. This CDR3 contains 10 residues. Trimming left V 9 bases short and J 6 bases short, with 8 bases between. The CDR3 is CATQGGEQYF. The DNA for the CDR3 is TGTGCCACCCAGGGCGGCGAGCAGTACTTC.

This clonotype occurred a few times. The chain couples TRBV6-1 to TRBJ1-4; no definite D call. The CDR3 consists of 14 residues. Germline V gene data show CDR1 as MNHNS and CDR2 as SASEGT. The V end was cut by 4 bases, the J end by 8 bases, with 14 bases between. DNA of the CDR3: TGTGCCAGCAGTGCATACAGTAGCTCCGAAAAACTGTTTTTT. Its translation: CASSAYSSSEKLFF.

This clonotype was detected a few times. V is TRBV12-3 or TRBV12-4 and J is TRBJ2-2; TRBD2 matches 10 bases. Trimming cost V 5 bases and J 4 bases; bases outside gene matches: 13. The CDR3 totals 18 residues. Here the CDR3 DNA reads TGTGCCAGCAGTCCTCTCAGGCTAGCGGGAGCGAGCACCGGGGAGCTGTTTTTT. Its translation: CASSPLRLAGASTGELFF.

This clonotype was observed a single time. This chain joins TRBV29-1 and TRBJ2-5; TRBD1 is a possible D gene (8 bases). Looked up from germline, CDR1 is SQVTM and CDR2 is ANQGSEA. Trimming took off 8 bases at V and 4 bases at J, with 20 bases between the two ends. The CDR3 is made up of 14 amino acids. CDR3 nucleotides: TGCAGCTACTCCACAGGGGGGGGCAGAGAGACCCAGTACTTC. Protein product: CSYSTGGGRETQYF. Drawing the rest from reference TRBV29-1 and TRBJ2-5, the complete variable domain is SAVISQKPSRDICQRGTSLTIQCQVDSQVTMMFWYRQQPGQSLTLIATANQGSEATYESGFVIDKFPISRPNLTFSTLTVSNMSPEDSSIYLCSYSTGGGRETQYFGPGTRLLVL.

This clonotype showed up just a few times. The chain combines TRBV5-1 with TRBJ1-4; perhaps TRBD1 as D (6 bases). Germline V gene sequence: CDR1 SGHRS, CDR2 YFSETQ. The CDR3 has 13 amino acids. V lost 5 bases and J lost 3, with 8 bases in between. As DNA, the CDR3 is TGCGCCAGCAGGGGACAACCTAATGAAAAACTGTTTTTT. Protein: CASRGQPNEKLFF.

The rearrangement links TRBV7-9 to TRBJ2-1; D call uncertain. Germline CDR1 SEHNR, CDR2 FQNEAQ (reference sequence). The germline V and J ends were trimmed by 7 bases and 7 bases, with 17 bases remaining between them. The CDR3 totals 14 residues. The CDR3 nucleotides are TGTGCCAGCACCCGACCCCCACGTGTAAATGAGCAGTTCTTC. It translates to CASTRPPRVNEQFF.

This clonotype was detected only a few times. V usage is TRBV6-2 or TRBV6-3 and J usage is TRBJ2-1; 12 bases line up with TRBD2. The CDR3 totals 17 residues. CDR1 and CDR2 from the germline V gene are MNHEY and SVGEGT. The V segment lost 2 bases and the J segment 5 bases; nucleotides outside the gene matches: 7. The CDR3 protein is CASSYRLAGVLNNEQFF. As DNA, the CDR3 is TGTGCCAGCAGTTACCGACTAGCGGGAGTATTAAACAATGAGCAGTTCTTC.

This clonotype has ten or more counts. V usage is TRBV29-1 and J usage is TRBJ2-1, with D maybe TRBD2 (5 bases). Looked up from germline, CDR1 is SQVTM and CDR2 is ANQGSEA. Trimming left V 6 bases short and J 8 bases short, with 11 bases between. CDR3 length: 11 residues. CDR3 region: CSVALRDEQFF. DNA of the CDR3: TGCAGCGTGGCCTTGCGGGATGAGCAGTTCTTC.

V and J are TRBV30 and TRBJ1-5, with TRBD1 matching over 8 bases. The CDR3 covers 14 residues. V shed 3 bases, J shed 6 bases, and the junction held 7 bases outside the gene matches. Germline V CDR1 and CDR2: GTSNPN, SVGIG (reference sequence). The CDR3 DNA follows: TGTGCCTGGAGCGCTGACAGGGGAAGTCAGCCCCAGCATTTT. As protein: CAWSADRGSQPQHF.